The TCR beta chain described here comes from a study of blood T cell repertoires in COVID-19. Seattle patient enrollment occurred during active infection, with longitudinal follow-up thereafter. Repertoires were generated with immunoSEQ multiplex PCR, while TCRdb's copy carries only in-frame clones and drops some. The table includes about 76,000 clones, 70% to 90% detected once. The CDR3 is 13 amino acids. Germline V lookup: CDR1 LGHNT, CDR2 FRNRAP. V lost 6 bases and J 6 bases, leaving 14 bases between the germline ends. The sample was peripheral blood. V gene TRBV12-5 combines with J gene TRBJ1-1; D uncertain. The TCR was taken from a man aged 60-69 years with COVID-19, enrolled during active disease. The CDR3, as DNA: TGTGCTAGTGGCGTCCTCGCGGGTTCTGAAGCTTTCTTT. Translated, it gives CASGVLAGSEAFF.